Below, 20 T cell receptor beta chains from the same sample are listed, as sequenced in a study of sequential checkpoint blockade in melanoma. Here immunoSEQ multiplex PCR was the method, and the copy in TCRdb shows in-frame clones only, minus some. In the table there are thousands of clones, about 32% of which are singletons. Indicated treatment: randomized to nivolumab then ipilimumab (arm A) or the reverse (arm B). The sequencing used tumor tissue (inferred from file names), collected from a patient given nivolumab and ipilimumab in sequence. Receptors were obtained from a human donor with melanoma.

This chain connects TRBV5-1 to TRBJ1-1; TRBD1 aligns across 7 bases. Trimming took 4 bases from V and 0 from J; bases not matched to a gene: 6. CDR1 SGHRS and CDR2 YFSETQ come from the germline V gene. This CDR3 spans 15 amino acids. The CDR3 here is CASSPTGNMNTEAFF. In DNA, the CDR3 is TGCGCCAGCAGCCCGACAGGGAATATGAACACTGAAGCTTTCTTT.

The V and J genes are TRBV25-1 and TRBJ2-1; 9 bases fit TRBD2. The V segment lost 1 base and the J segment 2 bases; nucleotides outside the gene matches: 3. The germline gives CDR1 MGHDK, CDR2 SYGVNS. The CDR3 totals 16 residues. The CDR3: CASSESGGGAYNEQFF. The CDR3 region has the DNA TGTGCCAGCAGTGAATCCGGCGGGGGGGCCTACAATGAGCAGTTCTTC.

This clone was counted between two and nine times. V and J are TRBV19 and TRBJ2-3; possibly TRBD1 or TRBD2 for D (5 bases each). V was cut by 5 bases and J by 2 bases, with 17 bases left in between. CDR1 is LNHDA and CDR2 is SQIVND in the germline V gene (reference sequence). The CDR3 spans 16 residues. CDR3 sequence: CASSSRQGELTDTQYF. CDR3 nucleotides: TGTGCCAGTAGTTCCCGTCAGGGAGAGCTCACAGATACGCAGTATTTT.

For the CDR3, the DNA is TGTGCCAGCTCCTACTCGGTAGCGGGGGGCCTATTCTCCTACGAGCAGTACTTC. It is translated as CASSYSVAGGLFSYEQYF. The rearrangement uses TRBV6-4 and TRBJ2-7; 10 nucleotides match TRBD2. Germline CDR1 MRHNA, CDR2 SNTAGT. The CDR3 spans 18 residues. The trim removed 8 bases at V and 0 bases at J, leaving 16 bases unmatched.

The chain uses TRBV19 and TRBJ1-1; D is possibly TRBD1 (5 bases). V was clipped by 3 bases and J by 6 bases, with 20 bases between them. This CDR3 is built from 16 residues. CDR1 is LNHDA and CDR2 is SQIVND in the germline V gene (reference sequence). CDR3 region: CASSMGPRGGGPEAFF. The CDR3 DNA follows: TGTGCCAGTAGTATGGGGCCCCGCGGGGGAGGGCCTGAAGCTTTCTTT.

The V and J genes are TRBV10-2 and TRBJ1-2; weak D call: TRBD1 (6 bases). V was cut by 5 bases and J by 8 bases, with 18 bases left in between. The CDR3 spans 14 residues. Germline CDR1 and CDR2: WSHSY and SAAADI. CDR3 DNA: TGCGCCAGCAGTCTGGCCGGGACATTAGGCGGCTACACCTTC. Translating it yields CASSLAGTLGGYTF.

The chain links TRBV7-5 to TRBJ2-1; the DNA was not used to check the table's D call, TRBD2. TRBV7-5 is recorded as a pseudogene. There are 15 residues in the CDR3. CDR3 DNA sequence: TGTGCCAGCAGCTTGGGGACTAGCCGGGGGAATGAGCAGTTCTTC. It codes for CASSLGTSRGNEQFF.

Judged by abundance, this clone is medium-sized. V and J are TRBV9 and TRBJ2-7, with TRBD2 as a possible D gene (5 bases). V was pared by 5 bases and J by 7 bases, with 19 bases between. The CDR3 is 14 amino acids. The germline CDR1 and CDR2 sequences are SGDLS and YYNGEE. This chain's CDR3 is CASSDPLLRREQYF. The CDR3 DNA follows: TGTGCCAGCAGTGACCCGTTATTAAGGAGGGAGCAGTACTTC.

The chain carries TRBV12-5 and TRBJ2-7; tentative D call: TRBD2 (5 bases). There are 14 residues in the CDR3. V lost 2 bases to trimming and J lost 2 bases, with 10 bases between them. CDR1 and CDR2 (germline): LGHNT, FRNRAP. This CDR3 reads CASGLMGAPYEQYF. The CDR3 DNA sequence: TGTGCTAGTGGTTTGATGGGAGCCCCCTACGAGCAGTACTTC.

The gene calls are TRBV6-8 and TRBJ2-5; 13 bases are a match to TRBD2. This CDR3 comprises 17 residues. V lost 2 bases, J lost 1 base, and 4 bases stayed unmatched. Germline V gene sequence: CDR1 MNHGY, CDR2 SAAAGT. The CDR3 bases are TGTGCCAGCAGTTACCTAACTAGCGGGGGGGCCCAAGAGACCCAGTACTTC. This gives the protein CASSYLTSGGAQETQYF.

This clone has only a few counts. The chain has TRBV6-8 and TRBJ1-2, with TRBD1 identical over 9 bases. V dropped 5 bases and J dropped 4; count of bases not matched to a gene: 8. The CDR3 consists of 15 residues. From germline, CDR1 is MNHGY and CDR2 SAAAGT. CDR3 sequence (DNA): TGTGCCAGCAGTCTAGGACAGGGGATCAGCTATGGCTACACCTTC. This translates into CASSLGQGISYGYTF.

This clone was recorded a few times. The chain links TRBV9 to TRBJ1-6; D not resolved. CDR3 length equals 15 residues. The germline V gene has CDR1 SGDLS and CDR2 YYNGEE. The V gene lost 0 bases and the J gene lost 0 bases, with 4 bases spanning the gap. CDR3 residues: CASSVAGSYNSPLHF. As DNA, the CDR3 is TGTGCCAGCAGCGTAGCAGGCTCCTATAATTCACCCCTCCACTTT. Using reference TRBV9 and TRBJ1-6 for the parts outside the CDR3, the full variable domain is DSGVTQTPKHLITATGQRVTLRCSPRSGDLSVYWYQQSLDQGLQFLIQYYNGEERAKGNILERFSAQQFPDLHSELNLSSLELGDSALYFCASSVAGSYNSPLHFGNGTRLTVT.

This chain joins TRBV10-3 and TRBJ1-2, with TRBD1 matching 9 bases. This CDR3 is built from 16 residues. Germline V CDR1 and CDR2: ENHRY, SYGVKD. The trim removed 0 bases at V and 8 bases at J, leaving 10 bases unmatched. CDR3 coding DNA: TGTGCCATCAGTGAGTCAACACCGGGACAGGGTTTAGGCTACACCTTC. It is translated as CAISESTPGQGLGYTF.

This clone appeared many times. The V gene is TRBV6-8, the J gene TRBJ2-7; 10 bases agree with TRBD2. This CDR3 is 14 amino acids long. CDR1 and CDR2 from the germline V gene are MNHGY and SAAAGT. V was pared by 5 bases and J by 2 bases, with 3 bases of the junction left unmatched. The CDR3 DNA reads TGTGCCAGCAGTAGTAGCGGGGGGACCTACGAGCAGTACTTC. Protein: CASSSSGGTYEQYF.

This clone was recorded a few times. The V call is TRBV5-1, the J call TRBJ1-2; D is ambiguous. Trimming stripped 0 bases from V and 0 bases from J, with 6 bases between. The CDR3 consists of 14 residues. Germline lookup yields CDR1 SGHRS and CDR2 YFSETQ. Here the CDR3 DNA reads TGCGCCAGCAGCTTGGATCCAGCTAACTATGGCTACACCTTC. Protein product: CASSLDPANYGYTF.

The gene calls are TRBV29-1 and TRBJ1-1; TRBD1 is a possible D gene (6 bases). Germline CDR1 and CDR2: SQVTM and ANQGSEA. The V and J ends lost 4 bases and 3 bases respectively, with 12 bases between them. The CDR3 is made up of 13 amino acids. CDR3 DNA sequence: TGCAGCGTTGTGAGGGGACACGACACTGAAGCTTTCTTT. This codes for CSVVRGHDTEAFF. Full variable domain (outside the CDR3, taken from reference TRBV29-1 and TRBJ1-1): SAVISQKPSRDICQRGTSLTIQCQVDSQVTMMFWYRQQPGQSLTLIATANQGSEATYESGFVIDKFPISRPNLTFSTLTVSNMSPEDSSIYLCSVVRGHDTEAFFGQGTRLTVV.

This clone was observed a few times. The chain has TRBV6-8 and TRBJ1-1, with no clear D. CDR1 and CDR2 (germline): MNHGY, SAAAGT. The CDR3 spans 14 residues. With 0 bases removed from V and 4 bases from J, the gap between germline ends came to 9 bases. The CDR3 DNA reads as TGTGCCAGCAGTTACTCGTCCCGCCCCACTGAAGCTTTCTTT. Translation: CASSYSSRPTEAFF.

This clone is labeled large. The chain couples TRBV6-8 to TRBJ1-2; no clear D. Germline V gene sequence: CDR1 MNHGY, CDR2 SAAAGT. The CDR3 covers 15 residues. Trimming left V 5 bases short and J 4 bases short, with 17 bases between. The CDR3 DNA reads TGTGCCAGCAGTCACCAAGACAAACAGCTCTATGGCTACACCTTC. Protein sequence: CASSHQDKQLYGYTF.

CDR3 in DNA: TGCGCCAGCAGCTCGGATGGGACAGTTCATGGAGTAGAATTGAAGACCCAGTACTTC. Translation: CASSSDGTVHGVELKTQYF. The V and J genes are TRBV5-1 and TRBJ2-5; 7 bases line up with TRBD1. Germline V gene sequence: CDR1 SGHRS, CDR2 YFSETQ. Trimming cost V 3 bases and J 6 bases; bases outside gene matches: 23. The CDR3 covers 19 residues.

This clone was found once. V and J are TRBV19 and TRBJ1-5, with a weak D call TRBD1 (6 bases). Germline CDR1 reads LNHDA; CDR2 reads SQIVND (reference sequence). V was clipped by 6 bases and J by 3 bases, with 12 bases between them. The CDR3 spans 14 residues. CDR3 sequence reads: CASRKQGANQPQHF. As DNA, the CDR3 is TGTGCCAGTAGAAAACAGGGTGCCAATCAGCCCCAGCATTTT.